The rows below give T cell receptor beta chains drawn from one sample of a study of blood T cell repertoires in COVID-19. Sequencing used immunoSEQ multiplex PCR; TCRdb keeps in-frame clones, though not all of them. Of about 140,000 clones listed, 75% to 90% are singletons. What was sequenced was peripheral blood. These TCRs come from a man in his 70s who had recovered from COVID-19. The CDR3 runs from the conserved cysteine through the conserved F or W. D genes are given only for firm matches. Where a row states a size, it is once, few, many or the class of an expanded clone; other rows omit it.

>.|TRBJ2-3|TRBD1|TRBV9
CASSVGGQYTDTQYF
TGTGCCAGCAGCGTAGGGGGACAGTACACAGATACGCAGTATTTT
>once|TRBJ1-3|.|TRBV7-9
CASSPPLPPGRTGNTIYF
TGTGCCAGCAGCCCCCCCTTGCCTCCAGGGCGAACTGGAAACACCATATATTTT
>.|TRBJ2-1|TRBD1|TRBV18
CASSPADRGTYNEQFF
TGTGCCAGCTCACCGGCGGACAGGGGGACTTACAATGAGCAGTTCTTC
>.|TRBJ1-4|.|TRBV28
CASSTIATNEKLFF
TGTGCCAGCAGTACTATAGCAACTAATGAAAAACTGTTTTTT
>.|TRBJ2-7|.|TRBV13
CASSLSDSNPAQYF
TGTGCCAGCAGCTTATCAGACAGTAACCCGGCGCAGTACTTC
>.|TRBJ2-3|TRBD2|TRBV6-2/TRBV6-3
CASSRPSGSRDTQYF
TGTGCCAGCAGTCGCCCTAGCGGGAGTCGGGATACGCAGTATTTT
>.|TRBJ1-3|TRBD1|TRBV27
CASRLGQGAGNTIYF
TGTGCCAGCCGCCTGGGACAGGGGGCCGGAAACACCATATATTTT
>once|TRBJ2-7|TRBD2|TRBV29-1
CSVSLVGGSSEQYF
TGCAGCGTTTCACTCGTTGGCGGGAGCTCCGAGCAGTACTTC
>.|TRBJ2-3|TRBD2|TRBV30
CAWSGLAGVSGTQYF
TGTGCCTGGAGTGGGCTAGCGGGAGTCTCGGGTACGCAGTATTTT
>.|TRBJ1-2|.|TRBV12-3/TRBV12-4
CASSHRAGTTNTF
TGTGCCAGCAGTCATCGAGCCGGGACAACAAACACCTTC
>.|TRBJ1-1|.|TRBV30
CAWERVQNTEAFF
TGTGCCTGGGAACGCGTGCAGAACACTGAAGCTTTCTTT
>.|TRBJ2-7|.|TRBV27
CASSVTSSYEQYF
TGTGCCAGCAGTGTTACTAGCTCGTACGAGCAGTACTTC
>.|TRBJ1-3|TRBD1|TRBV7-2
CASSRDRAFGNTIYF
TGTGCCAGCAGCCGGGACAGGGCATTTGGAAACACCATATATTTT
>.|TRBJ2-1|.|TRBV5-1
CASSLGGRDHNEQFF
TGCGCCAGCAGCTTGGGAGGGCGGGACCACAATGAGCAGTTCTTC
>once|TRBJ2-1|TRBD2|TRBV3-1/TRBV3-2
CASSQGLAVNEQFF
TGTGCCAGCAGCCAGGGACTAGCGGTCAATGAGCAGTTCTTC
>.|TRBJ2-7|.|TRBV12-5
CASGLPHRDKRTYEQYF
TGTGCTAGTGGTTTGCCTCATCGGGACAAAAGAACCTACGAGCAGTACTTC
>.|TRBJ2-2|TRBD2|TRBV9
CASSVAPLAGAGTGELFF
TGTGCCAGCAGCGTAGCCCCTCTAGCGGGAGCGGGCACCGGGGAGCTGTTTTTT
>.|TRBJ2-2|TRBD2|TRBV7-3
CASSPPAGVNTGELFF
TGTGCCAGCAGCCCCCCCGCGGGAGTTAACACCGGGGAGCTGTTTTTT
>.|TRBJ1-2|TRBD1|TRBV4-2
CASSQDQTGKGLGYTF
TGTGCCAGCAGCCAAGATCAGACAGGGAAAGGGCTTGGCTACACCTTC
>.|TRBJ2-1|TRBD1|TRBV5-1
CASSQKGGQGAREQFF
TGCGCCAGCAGCCAGAAGGGGGGACAGGGGGCACGTGAGCAGTTCTTC
>.|TRBJ1-5|.|TRBV27
CASRSFGGEHQPQHF
TGTGCCAGCAGGTCCTTTGGGGGCGAGCATCAGCCCCAGCATTTT
>.|TRBJ2-3|TRBD2|TRBV29-1
CSVRTSGSTDTQYF
TGCAGCGTGCGGACTAGCGGTAGCACAGATACGCAGTATTTT
>.|TRBJ2-5|TRBD1|TRBV30
CAWRGQGQQETQYF
TGTGCCTGGAGGGGACAGGGACAACAAGAGACCCAGTACTTC
>.|TRBJ2-3|TRBD2|TRBV10-1
CASSGLATDTQYF
TGCGCCAGCAGCGGACTAGCCACAGATACGCAGTATTTT
>.|TRBJ2-7|.|TRBV10-1
CASSESGQGSYEQYF
TGCGCCAGCAGTGAGTCAGGGCAGGGGAGCTACGAGCAGTACTTC
>.|TRBJ2-7|TRBD2|TRBV7-9
CASSPRTSGTVGEQYF
TGTGCCAGCAGCCCGAGGACTAGCGGAACGGTGGGGGAGCAGTACTTC
>.|TRBJ2-1|TRBD1|TRBV11-2
CASSPREDRGFNEQFF
TGTGCCAGCAGCCCCAGAGAGGACAGGGGTTTTAATGAGCAGTTCTTC
>many|TRBJ2-7|TRBD2|TRBV27
CASSLFGASGRSEQYF
TGTGCCAGCAGTTTATTCGGGGCTAGCGGGAGATCCGAGCAGTACTTC
>.|TRBJ2-3|.|TRBV5-1
CASSRESSTDTQYF
TGCGCCAGCAGCCGGGAGAGTAGCACAGATACGCAGTATTTT
>.|TRBJ1-3|.|TRBV2
CAGGGTGNTIYF
TGTGCGGGTGGGGGCACTGGAAACACCATATATTTT
>few|TRBJ2-7|TRBD1|TRBV5-4
CASSAAGTVSYEQYF
TGTGCCAGCAGCGCGGCCGGGACAGTCTCCTACGAGCAGTACTTC
>once|TRBJ1-4|.|TRBV6-5
CASRGGTTTNEKLFF
TGTGCCAGCCGGGGGGGGACTACAACTAATGAAAAACTGTTTTTT
>.|TRBJ1-1|TRBD1|TRBV18
CASSPPGQGNTEAFF
TGTGCCAGCTCACCACCGGGACAGGGGAACACTGAAGCTTTCTTT
>.|TRBJ2-5|.|TRBV7-6
CASSLEVAGGETQYF
TGTGCCAGCAGCTTAGAAGTGGCAGGGGGGGAGACCCAGTACTTC
>.|TRBJ2-1|TRBD2|TRBV7-8
CASSWGGGSSYNEQFF
TGTGCCAGCAGCTGGGGGGGAGGGAGCTCCTACAATGAGCAGTTCTTC
>.|TRBJ1-6|.|TRBV6-1
CASSEVGENSPLHF
TGTGCCAGCAGTGAAGTAGGGGAAAATTCACCCCTCCACTTT
>.|TRBJ2-1|TRBD2|TRBV10-3
CAISAPQREAIDNEQFF
TGTGCCATAAGTGCCCCCCAGCGGGAGGCAATTGACAATGAGCAGTTCTTC
>.|TRBJ2-1|TRBD2|TRBV5-8
CARAGTSFLGEQFF
TGTGCCAGGGCCGGGACTAGCTTTTTAGGAGAGCAGTTCTTC
>.|TRBJ1-1|TRBD1|TRBV12-3/TRBV12-4
CASSLDRETEAFF
TGTGCCAGCAGCCTGGACAGGGAGACTGAAGCTTTCTTT
>.|TRBJ2-4|TRBD1|TRBV19
CASSPRTGSIKGTKNIQYF
TGTGCCAGTAGTCCCCGGACAGGGTCCATCAAGGGAACCAAAAACATTCAGTACTTC
>.|TRBJ1-2|TRBD1|TRBV7-2
CASSPDRDYGYTF
TGTGCCAGCAGCCCGGACAGGGACTATGGCTACACCTTC
>.|TRBJ2-7|.|TRBV18
CASSQGTDSYEQYF
TGTGCCAGCTCACAAGGGACTGACTCCTACGAGCAGTACTTC
>.|TRBJ2-1|.|TRBV4-3
CASSQGATYNEQFF
TGCGCCAGCAGCCAAGGTGCTACCTACAATGAGCAGTTCTTC
>few|TRBJ2-5|.|TRBV7-3
CASSLTGTGRETQYF
TGTGCCAGCAGCTTAACGGGCACAGGGCGGGAGACCCAGTACTTC
>.|TRBJ1-4|.|TRBV2
CASSAERTNEKLFF
TGTGCCAGCAGTGCGGAGCGAACTAATGAAAAACTGTTTTTT
>.|TRBJ1-1|.|TRBV2
CASFLMVGGTEAFF
TGTGCCAGCTTTCTTATGGTAGGGGGAACTGAAGCTTTCTTT
>.|TRBJ2-7|.|TRBV6-2/TRBV6-3
CASSYSFEGYEQYF
TGTGCCAGCAGTTACTCCTTTGAGGGATACGAGCAGTACTTC
>.|TRBJ2-7|.|TRBV7-8
CASSLDTRSYEQYF
TGTGCCAGCAGCTTAGATACGCGCTCCTACGAGCAGTACTTC
>.|TRBJ2-7|.|TRBV9
CASSVEGGAIPYEQYF
TGTGCCAGCAGCGTAGAGGGTGGGGCAATACCCTACGAGCAGTACTTC